This TCR beta chain is drawn from a study of T cell responses to AZD1222 COVID-19 vaccine. Study-level results: There were repertoire samples only from the period after the peak T cell response. The study reported that nearly half of spike-specific TCRs target unmutated variant regions. The study found vaccine-associated CD4 TCRs spanning spike, dominant at 160-218 and 743-854. Increases in Spike-specific TCR breadth and depth were seen after two AZD1222 doses.

Sequencing used immunoSEQ multiplex PCR; TCRdb keeps in-frame clones, though not all of them. This table holds 130,000 or so clones, 91% found once. There are 13 residues in the CDR3. V was pared by 3 bases and J by 6 bases, with 11 bases between. CDR1 is GTSNPN and CDR2 is SVGIG in the germline V gene (reference sequence). In regard to this clone: Its specificity is not known.

V gene TRBV30 combines with J gene TRBJ2-2; possibly TRBD1 for D (5 bases). Sample: peripheral blood, taken 28 days after the second dose of the MenACWY control vaccine. The receptor was isolated from an adult who received the MenACWY meningococcal vaccine as a control. CDR3 protein: CAWSDTGSGELFF. The CDR3 DNA reads as TGTGCCTGGAGCGATACAGGTTCCGGGGAGCTGTTTTTT.